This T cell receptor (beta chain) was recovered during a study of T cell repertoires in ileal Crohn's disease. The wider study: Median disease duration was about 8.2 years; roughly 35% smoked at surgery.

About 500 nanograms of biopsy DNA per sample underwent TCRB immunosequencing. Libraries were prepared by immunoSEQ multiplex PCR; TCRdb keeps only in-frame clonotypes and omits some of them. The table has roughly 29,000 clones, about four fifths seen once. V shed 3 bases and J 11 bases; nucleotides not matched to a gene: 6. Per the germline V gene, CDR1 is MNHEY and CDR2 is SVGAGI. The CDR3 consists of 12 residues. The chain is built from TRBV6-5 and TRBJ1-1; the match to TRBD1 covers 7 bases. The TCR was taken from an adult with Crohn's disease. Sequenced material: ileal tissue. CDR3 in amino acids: CASSYGKGAAFF. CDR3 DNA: TGTGCCAGCAGTTATGGTAAGGGGGCGGCTTTCTTT.